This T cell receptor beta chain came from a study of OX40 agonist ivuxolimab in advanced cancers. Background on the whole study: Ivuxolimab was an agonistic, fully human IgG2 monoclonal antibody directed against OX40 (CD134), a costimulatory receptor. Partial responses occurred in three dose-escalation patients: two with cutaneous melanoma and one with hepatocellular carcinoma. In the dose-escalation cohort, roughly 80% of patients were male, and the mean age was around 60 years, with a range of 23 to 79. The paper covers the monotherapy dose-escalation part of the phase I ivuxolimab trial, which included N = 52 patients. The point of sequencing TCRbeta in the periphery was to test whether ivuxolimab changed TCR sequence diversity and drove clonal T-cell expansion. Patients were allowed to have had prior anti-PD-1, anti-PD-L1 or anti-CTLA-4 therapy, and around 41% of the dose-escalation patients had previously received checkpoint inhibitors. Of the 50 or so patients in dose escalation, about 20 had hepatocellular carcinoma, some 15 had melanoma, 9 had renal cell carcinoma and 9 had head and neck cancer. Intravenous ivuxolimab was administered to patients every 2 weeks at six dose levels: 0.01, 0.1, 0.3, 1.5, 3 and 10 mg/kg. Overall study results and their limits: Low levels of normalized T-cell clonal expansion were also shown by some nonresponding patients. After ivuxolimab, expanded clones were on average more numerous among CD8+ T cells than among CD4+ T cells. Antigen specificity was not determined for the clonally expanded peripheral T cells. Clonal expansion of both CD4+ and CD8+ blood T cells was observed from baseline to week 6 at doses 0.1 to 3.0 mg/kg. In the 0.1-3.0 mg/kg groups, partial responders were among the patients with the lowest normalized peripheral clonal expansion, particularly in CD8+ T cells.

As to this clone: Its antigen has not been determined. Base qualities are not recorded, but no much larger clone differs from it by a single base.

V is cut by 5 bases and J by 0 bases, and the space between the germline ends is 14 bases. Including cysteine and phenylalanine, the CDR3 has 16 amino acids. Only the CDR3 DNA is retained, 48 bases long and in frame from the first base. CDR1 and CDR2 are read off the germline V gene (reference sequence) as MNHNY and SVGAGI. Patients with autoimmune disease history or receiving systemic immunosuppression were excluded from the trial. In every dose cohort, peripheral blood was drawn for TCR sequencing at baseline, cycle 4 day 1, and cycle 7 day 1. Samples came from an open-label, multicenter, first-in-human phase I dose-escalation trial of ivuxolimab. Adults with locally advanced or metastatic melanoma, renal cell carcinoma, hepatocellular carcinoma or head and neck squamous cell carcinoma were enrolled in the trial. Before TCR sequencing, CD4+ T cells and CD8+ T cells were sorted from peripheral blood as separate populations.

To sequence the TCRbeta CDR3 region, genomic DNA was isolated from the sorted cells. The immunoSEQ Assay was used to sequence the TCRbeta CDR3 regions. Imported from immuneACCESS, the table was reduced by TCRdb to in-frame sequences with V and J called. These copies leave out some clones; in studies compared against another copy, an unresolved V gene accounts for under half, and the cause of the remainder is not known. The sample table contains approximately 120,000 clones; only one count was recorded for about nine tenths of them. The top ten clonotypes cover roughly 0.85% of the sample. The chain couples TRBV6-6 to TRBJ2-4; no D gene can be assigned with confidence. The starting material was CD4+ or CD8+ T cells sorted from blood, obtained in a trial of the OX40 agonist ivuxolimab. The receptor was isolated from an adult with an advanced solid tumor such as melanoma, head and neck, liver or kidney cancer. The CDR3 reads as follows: CASSGDVGVAKNIQYF. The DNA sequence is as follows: TGTGCCAGCAGTGGCGACGTAGGAGTAGCCAAAAACATTCAGTACTTC.